This entry concerns a single T cell receptor beta chain. What this receptor recognizes is not known. No per-base quality is available; no much larger clone lies one base away. This record comes from a study of blood T cell repertoires in COVID-19 (TCRdb year 2020). With respect to the entire study: Samples from collaborators originated in the United States, Italy and Spain and spanned both the acute and convalescent phases of COVID-19. The prospective study material was composed of cDNA or gDNA derived from T cells, B-cell-depleted T cells, or PBMCs. Subjects who had been exposed to COVID-19, were actively infected with it, or had recovered from it provided the deeply sampled blood TCRbeta repertoires that made up the dataset. The repertoires were released in a freely available public database meant as a resource for research on the immune response to SARS-CoV-2. The samples were drawn from the first 160 participants of the ongoing ImmuneRACE study and from roughly 1,300 subjects provided by 6 global collaborators. Nearly every sample came with metadata listing a de-identified subject ID, COVID-19 status, age in years and sex. Where available, HLA class I and class II types were taken from metadata supplied by the sample provider and were not determined by assay-based typing.

TCRbeta CDR3 regions were amplified from genomic DNA using the immunoSEQ Assay, a bias-controlled multiplex PCR. In the source study's methods: The number of nucleated cells in each sample was estimated from the amplification of reference gene primers within the assay. Sequence reads were collapsed and filtered to measure the absolute abundance of every unique TCRbeta CDR3 rearrangement. Productive Simpson clonality was computed per sample as the square root of Simpson's diversity index over productive rearrangements. TCRdb holds this immuneACCESS table with in-frame rearrangements only. Some clones are missing; in checked studies, unresolved V genes explain under half, and the rest has no known cause. The D gene and trimming were derived from the DNA, and the V and J assignments and clone size from that table. The sample table holds about 170,000 clones, of which around nine tenths were seen once. 3.7% of the sample goes to the ten largest clones.

On the study overall, not on this receptor specifically: How much clinical and demographic metadata was included differed by source and by participant, and the metadata was provided uncurated.

Trimming leaves V shorter by 1 base and J shorter by 5 bases, with the junction holding 7 bases beyond the gene matches. The germline V gene encodes CDR1 LNHDA and CDR2 SQIVND (reference sequence). From its cysteine to its phenylalanine, the CDR3 spans 15 amino acids. Of all the DNA, just the CDR3 is kept, 45 bases in frame from base 1. Whole blood was collected in K2EDTA tubes by collaborating institutions according to the institutions' own protocols. For TCRbeta analysis, collaborators shipped samples as frozen whole blood, isolated PBMCs, or DNA extracted from either of those sample types. Sequenced: peripheral blood. The sequence came from a man aged 18 to 35 with active or convalescent COVID-19. The sequence links TRBV19 to TRBJ2-7; the central 8 bases match TRBD1. CDR3 sequence: CASSIVPGGANEQYF. The base sequence is TGTGCCAGTAGTATAGTCCCAGGGGGCGCGAACGAGCAGTACTTC.